This TCR beta chain was sequenced in a study of T cells in localized non-small cell lung cancer. General study results and limits: Compared with tumor, uninvolved adjacent lung displayed greater T cell clonality, ranking highest overall.

On this clone: Its antigen is still unknown.

Germline values: CDR1 MDHEN, CDR2 SYDVKM. The CDR3 sequence is 14 residues long. The V end was cut by 3 bases, the J end by 2 bases, with 10 bases between. Sequenced by immunoSEQ multiplex PCR; TCRdb stores in-frame clones only, minus some. The sample has 70,000 to 95,000 clones, approximately 91% seen once; the top ten hold about 4%. The clonotype originates from a woman aged 35 to 70 with stage II squamous cell lung carcinoma. The material sequenced was PBMCs, taken before any cancer treatment. The chain joins TRBV28 to TRBJ1-1, with D unresolved. CDR3 sequence (DNA): TGTGCCAGCAGTTTGATTACCCTAAACACTGAAGCTTTCTTT. It specifies CASSLITLNTEAFF.